This T cell receptor (beta chain) appears in the sequencing data of a study of response to subunit inactivated influenza vaccine (dated by TCRdb to about 2018). A note on the overall study: The study used deep quantitative T cell receptor repertoire profiling to track responses to a trivalent subunit inactivated influenza vaccine.

The receptor library was made with RT-PCR. The listed sequencing device is Illumina HiSeq 2500. TCRdb applied fastp at Q25 and MiXCR to the public reads, then kept only in-frame beta chains. Entries are consolidated by CDR3 protein sequence, retaining the most common genes and DNA. The sample profile shows more than 450,000 distinct CDR3 sequences; around 8% of them were found once. Of the sample, 10% to 15% is held by the ten largest clones. CDR1 KGHSH and CDR2 LQKENI are derived from the germline V gene. Counted from cysteine to phenylalanine, this CDR3 has 17 amino acids. This entry keeps only the CDR3 DNA: 51 bases, framed from base 1. Trimming takes 0 bases from V and 5 bases from J, and the germline ends sit 19 bases apart. Turning to this clonotype: What this receptor recognizes is not known. No quality values exist for individual bases; no much larger clone is one base distant.

The research as a whole found: The authors proposed that each seasonal influenza vaccination may bring in only a limited number of new T cells.

The receptor chain draws on TRBV18 and TRBJ1-1; the D gene is perhaps TRBD1, on 6 matching bases. This receptor was obtained from a man aged 50-75 years who received an inactivated influenza vaccine. Donor details come from another sample of the same person, matched by shared clones. The specimen comprised PBMCs from blood, sampled less than 30 months after vaccination. Here the CDR3 is given as CASSPPIYAGEGTEAFF. The DNA sequence is as follows: TGTGCCAGCTCACCACCTATATATGCAGGGGAGGGGACTGAAGCTTTCTTT.